The 16 T cell receptor beta chains in this list originate from one sample, sequenced in a study of blood T cell repertoires in COVID-19. The method was immunoSEQ multiplex PCR; TCRdb's version includes in-frame clones alone and lacks a portion of them. The sample lists around 270,000 clones, under 90% occurring once. Sequencing input: peripheral blood. These receptors originate from a man aged 60 to 75 with acute or convalescent COVID-19.

The rearrangement links TRBV3-1 (or the pseudogene TRBV3-2) to TRBJ2-5, with D maybe TRBD2 (6 bases). Germline V gene data show CDR1 as LGHDT and CDR2 as YNNKEL (reference sequence). V was cut by 6 bases and J by 1 base, with 15 bases left in between. The CDR3 sequence is 15 residues long. The CDR3 sequence is CASRTKGAGQETQYF. The CDR3 DNA sequence: TGTGCCAGCAGAACAAAAGGAGCGGGCCAAGAGACCCAGTACTTC.

The chain combines TRBV7-9 with TRBJ2-2; 8 bases match TRBD1. The length of the CDR3 is 14 residues. V shed 5 bases and J 5 bases; nucleotides not matched to a gene: 4. Germline-derived CDR1 and CDR2 are SEHNR and FQNEAQ (reference sequence). The CDR3 is CASSVDRGTGELFF. In DNA form, the CDR3 reads TGTGCCAGCAGCGTAGACAGGGGTACCGGGGAGCTGTTTTTT.

The CDR3 loop is CASSMAGVAGNTIYF. The CDR3 DNA reads as TGTGCCAGCAGCATGGCGGGGGTCGCCGGAAACACCATATATTTT. The V call is TRBV7-9, the J call TRBJ1-3; TRBD1 might be the D (5 bases). Germline V CDR1 and CDR2: SEHNR, FQNEAQ (reference sequence). This CDR3 has 15 amino acids. V gave up 5 bases and J gave up 4 bases, with 15 bases separating them.

The rearrangement links TRBV18 to TRBJ1-1, with D possibly matching TRBD1 (6 bases). Trimming removed 3 bases from V and 7 bases from J, with 15 bases in between. The CDR3 is 14 amino acids. The germline V gene has CDR1 KGHSH and CDR2 LQKENI. CDR3 DNA: TGTGCCAGCTCACCGTCAAGGGGGAAGGTTGAAGCTTTCTTT. Translated: CASSPSRGKVEAFF.

This rearrangement joins TRBV11-3 to TRBJ2-1, with D tentatively TRBD1 (5 bases). There are 13 residues in the CDR3. Trimming cost V 5 bases and J 9 bases, with 14 bases left between them. Germline V lookup: CDR1 SGHNT, CDR2 YENEEA. CDR3 coding DNA: TGTGCCAGCAGCCCCAATCAGGGCGGTGAGCAGTTCTTC. It specifies CASSPNQGGEQFF.

V and J are TRBV28 and TRBJ2-3; 8 nucleotides match TRBD2. CDR3 length: 18 residues. Per germline, CDR1 MDHEN and CDR2 SYDVKM. With V trimmed by 2 bases and J by 3 bases, 13 bases remained unmatched. In DNA form, the CDR3 reads TGTGCCAGCAGTTTAATATTCCCCCGCGAGCGGGAGACAGATACGCAGTATTTT. This codes for CASSLIFPRERETDTQYF.

The V and J genes are TRBV5-1 and TRBJ2-7; D unclear. Germline V CDR1 and CDR2: SGHRS, YFSETQ. V lost 0 bases to trimming and J lost 5 bases, with 12 bases between them. The CDR3 extends over 14 amino acids. The CDR3 is CASSLAFSVHEQYF. As DNA, the CDR3 is TGCGCCAGCAGCTTGGCTTTTTCAGTCCACGAGCAGTACTTC.

Here the CDR3 reads CASSQGVGPAGTQYF. The CDR3 DNA reads as TGTGCCAGCAGCCAAGGGGTTGGGCCCGCGGGGACCCAGTACTTC. The genes are TRBV3-1 (or the pseudogene TRBV3-2) and TRBJ2-5; maybe TRBD2 (5 bases). The CDR3 spans 15 residues. Germline CDR1 and CDR2: LGHDT and YNNKEL (reference sequence). V was clipped by 1 base and J by 7 bases, with 16 bases between them.

The chain links TRBV5-1 to TRBJ2-2, with D perhaps matching TRBD2 (7 bases). The CDR3 is 15 amino acids. Germline V gene sequence: CDR1 SGHRS, CDR2 YFSETQ. The V and J ends lost 1 base and 2 bases respectively, with 9 bases between them. CDR3 amino acids: CASSLPGGNTGELFF. CDR3 DNA: TGCGCCAGCAGCTTGCCGGGGGGCAACACCGGGGAGCTGTTTTTT. Full variable domain (remainder filled in from reference TRBV5-1 and TRBJ2-2): KAGVTQTPRYLIKTRGQQVTLSCSPISGHRSVSWYQQTPGQGLQFLFEYFSETQRNKGNFPGRFSGRQFSNSRSEMNVSTLELGDSALYLCASSLPGGNTGELFFGEGSRLTVL.

The CDR3 region has the DNA TGTGCCAGCAGCTCAGACAGGGGGCGATACGAGCAGTACTTC. Translating gives CASSSDRGRYEQYF. The V and J genes are TRBV7-2 and TRBJ2-7; 10 positions match TRBD1. CDR1 SGHTA and CDR2 FQGNSA come from the germline V gene. The ends lost 4 bases at V and 4 bases at J; junction bases unmatched: 4. This CDR3 has 14 amino acids. Combining the CDR3 with reference TRBV7-2 and TRBJ2-7 gives the whole variable domain GAGVSQSPSNKVTEKGKDVELRCDPISGHTALYWYRQSLGQGLEFLIYFQGNSAPDKSGLPSDRFSAERTGGSVSTLTIQRTQQEDSAVYLCASSSDRGRYEQYFGPGTRLTVT.

Concerning this clone itself: One end of the junction varies from germline; a read error may be responsible. The rearrangement uses TRBV7-7 and TRBJ2-7; 9 bases line up with TRBD2. The V gene's germline CDR1 is SSHAT and CDR2 FNYEAQ (reference sequence). The CDR3 totals 15 residues. The CDR3 loop is CASSLGAGGSYEQYF. In DNA, the CDR3 is TGTGCTAGCAGCTTAGGAGCGGGGGGATCCTACGAGCAGTACTTC.

The sample holds a few counts of this clone. This sequence joins TRBV6-6 and TRBJ2-3; 8 bases match TRBD2. The J segment lost 3 bases and the V segment lost 9 bases, leaving 5 bases of the junction unmatched. The CDR3 contains 13 residues. Germline V gene data show CDR1 as MNHNY and CDR2 as SVGAGI (reference sequence). The CDR3 here is CASRTSLTDTQYF. CDR3 nucleotide sequence: TGTGCCAGTCGGACTAGCCTTACAGATACGCAGTATTTT.

This chain uses TRBV5-1 with TRBJ2-3; TRBD2 agrees at 11 bases. Germline values: CDR1 SGHRS, CDR2 YFSETQ. Unmatched junction bases numbered 11, after V lost 6 bases and J lost 2 bases. The CDR3 runs to 17 residues. The CDR3: CASTPPRLAGFTDTQYF. CDR3 nucleotide sequence: TGCGCCAGCACCCCTCCCCGACTAGCGGGGTTCACAGATACGCAGTATTTT.

The V and J genes are TRBV19 and TRBJ2-2; 11 bases align to TRBD1. This CDR3 is built from 15 residues. Germline CDR1 LNHDA, CDR2 SQIVND (reference sequence). Losses at the gene ends were 5 bases for V and 3 bases for J; bases not matched to a gene: 2. In DNA form, the CDR3 reads TGTGCCAGTAGTCGGACAGGGGGCCACACCGGGGAGCTGTTTTTT. It codes for CASSRTGGHTGELFF.

V gene TRBV5-1 combines with J gene TRBJ1-1; TRBD1 agrees at 8 bases. This CDR3 spans 13 amino acids. The germline V gene has CDR1 SGHRS and CDR2 YFSETQ. The V gene end was trimmed by 4 bases and the J gene end by 10 bases; junction bases not matched to a gene: 9. CDR3: CASSPGTGGGAFF. The CDR3 DNA sequence: TGCGCCAGCAGCCCTGGGACAGGTGGCGGAGCTTTCTTT.

The rearrangement joins TRBV7-2 to TRBJ2-5; 11 nucleotides line up with TRBD2. The CDR3 loop spans 17 amino acids. The V gene end was trimmed by 3 bases and the J gene end by 4 bases; junction bases not matched to a gene: 10. Per germline, CDR1 SGHTA and CDR2 FQGNSA. The CDR3 bases are TGTGCCAGCAGCTTCGGCGGGGGGCTAGCGGGAGGAGAGACCCAGTACTTC. This sequence encodes CASSFGGGLAGGETQYF.